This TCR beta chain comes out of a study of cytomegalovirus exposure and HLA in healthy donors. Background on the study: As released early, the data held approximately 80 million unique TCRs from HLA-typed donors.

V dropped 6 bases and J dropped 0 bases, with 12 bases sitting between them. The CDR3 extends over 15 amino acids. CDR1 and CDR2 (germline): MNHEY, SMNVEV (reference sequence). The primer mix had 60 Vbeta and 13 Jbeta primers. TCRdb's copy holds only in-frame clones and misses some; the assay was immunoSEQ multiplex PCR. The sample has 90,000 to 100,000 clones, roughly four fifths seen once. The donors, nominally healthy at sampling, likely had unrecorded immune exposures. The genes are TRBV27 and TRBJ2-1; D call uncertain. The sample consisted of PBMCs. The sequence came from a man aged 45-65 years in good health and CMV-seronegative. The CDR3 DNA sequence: TGTGCCAGCAGGGCGGTAGAAAGCTCCTACAATGAGCAGTTCTTC. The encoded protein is CASRAVESSYNEQFF.